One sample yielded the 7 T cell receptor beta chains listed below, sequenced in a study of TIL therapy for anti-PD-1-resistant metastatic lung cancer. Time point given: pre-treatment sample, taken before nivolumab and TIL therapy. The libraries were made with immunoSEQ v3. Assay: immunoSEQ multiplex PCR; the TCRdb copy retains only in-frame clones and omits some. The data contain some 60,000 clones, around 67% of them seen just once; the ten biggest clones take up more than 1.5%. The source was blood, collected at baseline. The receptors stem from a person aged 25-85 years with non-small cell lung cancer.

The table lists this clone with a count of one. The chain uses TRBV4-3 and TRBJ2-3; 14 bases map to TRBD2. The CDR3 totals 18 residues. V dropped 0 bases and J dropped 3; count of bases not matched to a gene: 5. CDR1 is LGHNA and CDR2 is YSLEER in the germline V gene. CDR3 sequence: CASSQETSGRAVTDTQYF. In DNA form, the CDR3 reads TGCGCCAGCAGCCAAGAGACTAGCGGGAGGGCCGTAACAGATACGCAGTATTTT.

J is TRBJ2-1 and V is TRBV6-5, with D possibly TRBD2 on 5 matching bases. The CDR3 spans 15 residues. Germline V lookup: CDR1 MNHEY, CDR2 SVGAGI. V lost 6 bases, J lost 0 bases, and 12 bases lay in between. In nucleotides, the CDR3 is TGTGCCAGCAGCAATCGGGGAACCTCCTACAATGAGCAGTTCTTC. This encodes CASSNRGTSYNEQFF.

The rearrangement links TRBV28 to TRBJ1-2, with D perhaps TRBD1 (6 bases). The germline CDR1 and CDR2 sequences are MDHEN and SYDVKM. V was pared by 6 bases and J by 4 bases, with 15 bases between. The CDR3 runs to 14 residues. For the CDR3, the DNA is TGTGCCAGCAGGACTCCGGGGGGCGCCTATGGCTACACCTTC. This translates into CASRTPGGAYGYTF.

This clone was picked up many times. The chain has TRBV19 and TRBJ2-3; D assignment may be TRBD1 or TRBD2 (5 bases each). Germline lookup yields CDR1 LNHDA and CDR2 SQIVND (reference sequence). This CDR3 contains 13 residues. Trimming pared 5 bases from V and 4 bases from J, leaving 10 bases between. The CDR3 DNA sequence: TGTGCCAGTAGTTCGGGGCCGTCAGATACGCAGTATTTT. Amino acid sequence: CASSSGPSDTQYF.

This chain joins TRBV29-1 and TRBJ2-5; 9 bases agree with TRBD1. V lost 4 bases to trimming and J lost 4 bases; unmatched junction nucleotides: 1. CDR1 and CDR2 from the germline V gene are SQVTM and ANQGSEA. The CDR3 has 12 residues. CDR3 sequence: CSVVTGGETQYF. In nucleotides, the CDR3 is TGCAGCGTTGTGACAGGGGGAGAGACCCAGTACTTC.

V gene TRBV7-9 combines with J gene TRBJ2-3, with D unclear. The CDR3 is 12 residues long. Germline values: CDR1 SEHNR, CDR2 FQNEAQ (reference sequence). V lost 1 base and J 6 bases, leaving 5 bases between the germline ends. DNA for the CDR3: TGTGCCAGCAGCTTAGTGCGGGATACGCAGTATTTT. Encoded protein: CASSLVRDTQYF. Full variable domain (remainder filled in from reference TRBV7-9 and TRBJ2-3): DTGVSQNPRHKITKRGQNVTFRCDPISEHNRLYWYRQTLGQGPEFLTYFQNEAQLEKSRLLSDRFSAERPKGSFSTLEIQRTEQGDSAMYLCASSLVRDTQYFGPGTRLTVL.

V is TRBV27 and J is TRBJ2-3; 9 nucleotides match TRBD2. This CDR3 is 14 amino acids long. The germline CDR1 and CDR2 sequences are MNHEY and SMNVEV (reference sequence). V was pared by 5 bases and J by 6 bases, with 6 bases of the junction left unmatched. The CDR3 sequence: CASSIAGADDTQYF. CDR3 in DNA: TGTGCCAGCAGTATAGCGGGGGCGGACGATACGCAGTATTTT.